Below, one TCR beta chain is given with its context. This clonotype was picked up many times. The antigen it binds to is not known. No qualities accompany the bases; no much larger clone lies one base away. This sample was included in a study of T cells in Graves' hyperthyroidism and ophthalmopathy (dated by TCRdb to 2018 to 2020). As for the study more broadly: Peripheral blood samples were taken at the time of initial diagnosis, prior to any treatment. An independent validation cohort of under 20 hyperthyroidism patients and about 15 patients who later progressed to ophthalmopathy tested prospective prediction of ophthalmopathy. After sampling, hyperthyroidism patients received methimazole starting at 30 mg daily, and ophthalmopathy patients received high-dose intravenous methylprednisolone. For training and testing, the 100 patients in the discovery cohort were randomly divided in a 7:3 ratio. The paper reports TCR Vbeta CDR3 sequencing of some 140 peripheral blood samples: under 45 ophthalmopathy, about 75 hyperthyroidism and approximately 17 progressor patients. To identify distinguishing TCR V-J signatures, a discovery cohort of around 100 patients was used, comprising approximately 40 with Graves' ophthalmopathy and 57 with stable Graves' hyperthyroidism. Thyroid tissue and blood T-cell repertoires from roughly 6 Graves' hyperthyroidism patients were also compared in the study. The research as a whole found: In validation, progression to ophthalmopathy was predicted by the model with about 70% sensitivity and 72.22% specificity, a median of 6.5 months before onset. Sample size was not statistically predetermined, and blinding of investigators to group allocation was not performed. A 13 V-J signature model separated ophthalmopathy from stable hyperthyroidism, with about 88% sensitivity and 81.08% specificity in cross-validation and 80%/75% in testing. Most expanded thyroid clonotypes (frequency above 0.001) were also detected in blood, a finding suggesting that blood repertoires may reflect thyroid immune responses.

Ophthalmopathy patients had moderately to severely active disease, with a Clinical Activity Score of 3 or more, a NOSPECS grade of 4 or more, and a disease duration of less than 3 months. Any patient with an uncontrolled infection, another autoimmune disease, pregnancy or lactation was excluded. Diagnoses were established on the basis of clinical symptoms, serum thyroxine and TRAb, thyroid ultrasound, and orbital computed tomography. PBMCs were isolated from about 9.2 ml of fresh peripheral blood by Ficoll-Paque density gradient centrifugation. Total RNA was extracted using Trizol reagent, and RNA quality was assessed on an Agilent 2100 Bioanalyzer. At the junction V is shortened by 6 bases and J by 6 bases, with 15 bases in between. From the germline V gene, CDR1 is SNHLY and CDR2 is FYNNEI. Including the terminal cysteine and phenylalanine, the CDR3 comprises 13 residues. The kept DNA is CDR3 alone, 39 bases in frame from the first base.

TCR beta CDR3 regions were amplified from RNA transcripts. For the first round of RT-PCR on the TCR CDR3, the HTBI primer set was used together with the Qiagen OneStep RT-PCR kit. Libraries were constructed in a second round of multiplex PCR, after which size selection and purification were performed. Libraries were sequenced paired-end with 100 bp reads on an Illumina HiSeq2000. On the authors' methods: SOAPnuke was used to process the raw data, removing reads that contained adapters or uncalled bases, had a mean Phred below 15, or lacked an exact match to the constant primer or identifier. High-quality paired reads were merged using COPE v1.2.5, and each unique nucleotide sequence was defined as a clonotype. Clonotypes were aligned to IMGT TRBV, TRBD and TRBJ reference segments using MiTCR v1.1. The analysis included only V-J combinations with a frequency above 0.0001, which together covered more than 98% of the repertoires. The TCS score was defined as the ratio of F50 (clonal expansion) to E x V (chaos), calculated using BLOSUM62-based TCRdist between CDR3 peptides within each V-J. Welch's t-statistics and random forest reduced 500 to 650 V-J features to 13, which were used in a naive Bayes classifier (R e1071). In-frame beta chains were kept once TCRdb had trimmed the public reads at Q25 with fastp and called clones with MiXCR. Every entry covers one CDR3 protein and lists the most common genes and DNA from its rows. The V and J calls were determined by TCRdb, not by the authors. This sample comprises approximately 620,000 distinct CDR3 sequences, roughly 15% of them detected only once. Less than 3.5% of the sample rests with the top ten.

The sequenced material came from blood. The rearranged segments are TRBV2 and TRBJ2-7; TRBD1 is possibly the D segment (6 matching bases). The TCR sequence derives from a woman aged 40 to 55 with Graves' ophthalmopathy. CDR3 sequence: CASSGVAGAEQYF. The base sequence is TGTGCCAGCAGCGGCGTGGCAGGGGCCGAGCAGTACTTC.